These 18 T cell receptor beta chains were all obtained from the same sample, sequenced in a study of Ad26.COV2.S vaccination and SARS-CoV-2 variants. Method: immunoSEQ multiplex PCR; TCRdb's copy keeps in-frame clones and lacks some. The sample yields 510,000 or so clones, around 85% seen once. As to treatment: some 19 received Ad26.COV2.S at low or high dose, single or two shots; roughly five received placebo; per-sample allocation not given. After the first vaccine or placebo injection, samples were drawn on day 63. The sequences come from peripheral blood, collected in a trial of Ad26.COV2.S vaccine versus placebo. These receptors were taken from a person between 18 and 59 years old who received the Ad26.COV2.S COVID-19 vaccine or a placebo.

Comment on this clone: This sample includes further DNA sequences coding for the same CDR3. This rearrangement joins TRBV19 to TRBJ2-7; the D gene is possibly TRBD1 (6 bases). Trimming took off 4 bases at V and 2 bases at J, with 9 bases between the two ends. Looked up from germline, CDR1 is LNHDA and CDR2 is SQIVND (reference sequence). The CDR3 is 13 residues long. For the CDR3, the DNA is TGTGCCAGTAGTACGGCAGGGGCCTACGAGCAGTACTTC. Translation gives CASSTAGAYEQYF.

The rearrangement joins TRBV27 to TRBJ1-3; D remains unclear. Germline CDR1 MNHEY, CDR2 SMNVEV (reference sequence). V was shortened by 5 bases and J by 9 bases, with 14 bases between the two germline ends. The CDR3 is 13 amino acids. The CDR3 here is CASSHPGGSTIYF. The CDR3 nucleotides are TGTGCCAGCAGTCACCCCGGAGGTAGCACCATATATTTT.

The chain joins TRBV6-5 to TRBJ1-3; D might be TRBD1 (6 bases). The length of the CDR3 is 15 residues. Germline lookup yields CDR1 MNHEY and CDR2 SVGAGI. V was clipped by 6 bases and J by 5 bases, with 17 bases between them. The CDR3 DNA is TGTGCCAGCAGCGCCGACAGGCGGGTTCGAAACACCATATATTTT. It codes for CASSADRRVRNTIYF.

This rearrangement joins TRBV19 to TRBJ1-1; D remains unclear. Germline lookup yields CDR1 LNHDA and CDR2 SQIVND (reference sequence). This CDR3 comprises 13 residues. V was trimmed by 0 bases and J by 6 bases, leaving 8 bases between them. The CDR3 region is CASSIDVWAEAFF. CDR3 nucleotide sequence: TGTGCCAGTAGTATAGATGTTTGGGCTGAAGCTTTCTTT.

This chain links TRBV7-9 with TRBJ1-5; D is perhaps TRBD1 (5 bases). Between the trimmed V and J ends, which lost 3 bases and 0 bases, there was a span of 9 bases. Germline V gene lookup returns CDR1 SEHNR and CDR2 FQNEAQ (reference sequence). The CDR3 length is 15 residues. The CDR3 protein is CASSLSGISNQPQHF. The CDR3, as DNA: TGTGCCAGCAGCTTGTCAGGGATTAGCAATCAGCCCCAGCATTTT.

The rearrangement links TRBV6-1 to TRBJ2-2; 9 nucleotides line up with TRBD2. Trimming at V came to 4 bases and at J to 0 bases, leaving 12 bases not matched to a gene. Germline values: CDR1 MNHNS, CDR2 SASEGT. This CDR3 is 19 amino acids long. This CDR3 is CASSVRLAVGVANTGELFF. The CDR3 DNA sequence: TGTGCCAGCAGTGTTCGACTAGCGGTAGGGGTTGCGAACACCGGGGAGCTGTTTTTT.

With regard to this clone: A clone one base away is much larger, so this may be a read error. The chain joins TRBV9 to TRBJ2-2, with unresolved D. Germline V gene data show CDR1 as SGDLS and CDR2 as YYNGEE. V was clipped by 1 base and J by 5 bases, with 6 bases between them. The CDR3 consists of 13 residues. In DNA form, the CDR3 reads TGTGCCAGCAGCGTATTTGGGACCGGGGAGCTGTTTTTT. It yields the protein CASSVFGTGELFF.

The rearrangement joins TRBV30 to TRBJ1-2; D gene unclear. V gave up 7 bases and J gave up 4 bases, with 10 bases separating them. There are 11 residues in the CDR3. Germline CDR1 is GTSNPN and CDR2 is SVGIG (reference sequence). The CDR3 nucleotides read TGTGCCTCGAAGCGGGCCTATGGCTACACCTTC. This encodes CASKRAYGYTF.

This rearrangement joins TRBV21-1 to TRBJ1-4. TRBV21-1 is tagged as a pseudogene. The CDR3 is 19 amino acids. The CDR3 reads CASSQDGIMNGVANEKLFF. The CDR3 DNA follows: TGTGCCAGCAGCCAAGACGGGATTATGAACGGGGTAGCTAATGAAAAACTGTTTTTT.

The V call is TRBV28, the J call TRBJ1-1; D gene uncertain. Trimming pared 6 bases from V and 4 bases from J, leaving 6 bases between. CDR1 MDHEN and CDR2 SYDVKM come from the germline V gene. The CDR3 length is 11 residues. CDR3 in DNA: TGTGCCAGCAGGCGGGGCACTGAAGCTTTCTTT. Translated: CASRRGTEAFF.

For the CDR3, the DNA is TGTGCCAGCAGCTTGGGGGGAGGTAACACTGAAGCTTTCTTT. This translates into CASSLGGGNTEAFF. The chain combines TRBV5-5 with TRBJ1-1; no clear D gene. CDR1 and CDR2 (germline): SGHKS, YYEKEE (reference sequence). The V end was cut by 0 bases, the J end by 2 bases, with 8 bases between. This CDR3 region has 14 residues.

This clone occurred once. This chain uses TRBV30 with TRBJ1-1; maybe TRBD1 (5 bases). V lost 0 bases and J lost 8, with 10 bases in between. Germline V gene data show CDR1 as GTSNPN and CDR2 as SVGIG (reference sequence). The CDR3 loop spans 12 amino acids. The CDR3 DNA reads TGTGCCTGGAGTGTACAGCAGGGCGAAGCTTTCTTT. It codes for CAWSVQQGEAFF.

The genes are TRBV6-4 and TRBJ1-1; D perhaps matches TRBD1 (5 bases). Trimming removed 6 bases at V and 1 base at J, with 12 bases between. The germline V gene encodes CDR1 MRHNA and CDR2 SNTAGT. The length of the CDR3 is 14 residues. CDR3 sequence (DNA): TGTGCCAGCAGGAGCGGGGGGGAGAACACTGAAGCTTTCTTT. Amino acids: CASRSGGENTEAFF.

The chain has TRBV4-2 and TRBJ2-7, with 7 bases lining up with TRBD2. The CDR3 contains 16 residues. Germline V CDR1 and CDR2: LGHNA, YNFKEQ. V was pared by 0 bases and J by 0 bases, with 5 bases of the junction left unmatched. The CDR3 protein is CASSQEAGPSSYEQYF. CDR3 nucleotide sequence: TGTGCCAGCAGCCAAGAAGCGGGACCGAGCTCCTACGAGCAGTACTTC.

The rearrangement uses TRBV3-1 (or the pseudogene TRBV3-2) and TRBJ2-5; maybe TRBD2 (6 bases). The V gene's germline CDR1 is LGHDT and CDR2 YNNKEL (reference sequence). This CDR3 has 13 amino acids. The V and J ends lost 4 bases and 9 bases respectively, with 15 bases between them. DNA for the CDR3: TGTGCCAGCAGCCCCTCGGAGGGTGTATCCCAGTACTTC. It codes for CASSPSEGVSQYF.

The chain employs TRBV5-1 and TRBJ2-5, with D perhaps TRBD1 (6 bases). CDR1 and CDR2 (germline): SGHRS, YFSETQ. There are 13 residues in the CDR3. Trimming pared 5 bases from V and 1 base from J, leaving 9 bases between. DNA for the CDR3: TGCGCCAGCAGTCACAGGGTCCAAGAGACCCAGTACTTC. The encoded protein is CASSHRVQETQYF. Using reference TRBV5-1 and TRBJ2-5 for the parts outside the CDR3, the full variable domain is KAGVTQTPRYLIKTRGQQVTLSCSPISGHRSVSWYQQTPGQGLQFLFEYFSETQRNKGNFPGRFSGRQFSNSRSEMNVSTLELGDSALYLCASSHRVQETQYFGPGTRLLVL.

The CDR3 DNA follows: TGCGCCAGCAGCCAAGGGGAGGGACTAGCGGAGCAGTTCTTC. This encodes CASSQGEGLAEQFF. The chain combines TRBV4-1 with TRBJ2-1; 10 bases fit TRBD2. Germline loops: CDR1 MGHRA, CDR2 YSYEKL. The CDR3 spans 14 residues. V was clipped by 1 base and J by 10 bases; unmatched bases: 4.

The chain combines TRBV2 with TRBJ2-1; D perhaps matches TRBD2 (6 bases). Looked up from germline, CDR1 is SNHLY and CDR2 is FYNNEI. The CDR3 consists of 12 residues. V lost 8 bases, J lost 4 bases, and 9 bases lay in between. The chain's CDR3 is CASGLTYNEQFF. In nucleotides, the CDR3 is TGTGCCAGCGGACTAACTTACAATGAGCAGTTCTTC.